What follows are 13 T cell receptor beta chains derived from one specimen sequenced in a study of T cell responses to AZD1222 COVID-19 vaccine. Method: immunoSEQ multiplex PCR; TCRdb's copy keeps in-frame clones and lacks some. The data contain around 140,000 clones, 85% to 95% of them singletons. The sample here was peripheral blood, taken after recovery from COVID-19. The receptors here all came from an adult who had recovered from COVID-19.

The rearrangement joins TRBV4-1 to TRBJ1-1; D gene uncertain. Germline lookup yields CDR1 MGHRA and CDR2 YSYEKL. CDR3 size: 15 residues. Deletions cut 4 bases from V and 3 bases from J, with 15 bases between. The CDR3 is CASSRIIEDYTEAFF. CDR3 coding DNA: TGCGCCAGCAGCCGAATCATAGAAGACTACACTGAAGCTTTCTTT.

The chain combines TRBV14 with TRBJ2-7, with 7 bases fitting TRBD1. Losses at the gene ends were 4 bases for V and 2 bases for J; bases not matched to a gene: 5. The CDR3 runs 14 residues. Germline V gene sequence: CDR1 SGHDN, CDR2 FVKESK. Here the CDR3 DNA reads TGTGCCAGCAGCCGACAGGGAGAGACCTACGAGCAGTACTTC. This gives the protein CASSRQGETYEQYF.

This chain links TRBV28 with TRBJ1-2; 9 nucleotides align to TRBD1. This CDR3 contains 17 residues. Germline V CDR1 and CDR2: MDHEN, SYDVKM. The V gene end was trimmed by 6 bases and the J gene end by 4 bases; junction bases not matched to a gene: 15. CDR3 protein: CASRRTTGGEFSYGYTF. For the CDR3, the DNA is TGTGCCAGCAGGAGGACTACAGGGGGCGAATTTAGCTATGGCTACACCTTC.

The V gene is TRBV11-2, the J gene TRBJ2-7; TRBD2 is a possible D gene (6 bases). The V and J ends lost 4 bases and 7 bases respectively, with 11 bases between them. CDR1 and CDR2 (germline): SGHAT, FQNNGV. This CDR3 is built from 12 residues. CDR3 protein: CASSSYAGEQYF. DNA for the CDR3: TGTGCCAGCAGCTCCTACGCGGGGGAGCAGTACTTC.

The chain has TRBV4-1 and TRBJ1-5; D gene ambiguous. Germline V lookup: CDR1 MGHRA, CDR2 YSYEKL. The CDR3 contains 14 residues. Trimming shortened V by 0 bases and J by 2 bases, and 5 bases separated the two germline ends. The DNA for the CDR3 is TGCGCCAGCAGCCAAGAAGGACGCAATCAGCCCCAGCATTTT. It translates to CASSQEGRNQPQHF.

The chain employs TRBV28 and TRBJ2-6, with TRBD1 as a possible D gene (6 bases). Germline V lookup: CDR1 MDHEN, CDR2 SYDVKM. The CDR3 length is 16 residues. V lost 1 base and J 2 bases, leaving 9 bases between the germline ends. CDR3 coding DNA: TGTGCCAGCAGTTTATTGGGGGCTACTGGGGCCAACGTCCTGACTTTC. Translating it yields CASSLLGATGANVLTF.

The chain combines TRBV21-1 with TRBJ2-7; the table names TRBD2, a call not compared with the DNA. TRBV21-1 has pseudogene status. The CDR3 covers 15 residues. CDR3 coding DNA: TGTGCCAGCAGCCCGAATTGGGGGAGGACCTACGAGCAGTACTTC. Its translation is CASSPNWGRTYEQYF.

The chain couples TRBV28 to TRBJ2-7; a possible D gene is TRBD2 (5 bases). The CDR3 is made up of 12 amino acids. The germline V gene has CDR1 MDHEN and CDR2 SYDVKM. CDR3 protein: CASRGVVYEQYF. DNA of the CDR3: TGTGCGAGCCGGGGAGTAGTCTACGAGCAGTACTTC.

The CDR3 spells CASSFSRSPLHF. The CDR3 DNA reads as TGTGCCAGCAGTTTTTCTCGATCACCCCTCCACTTT. V gene TRBV28 combines with J gene TRBJ1-6; no reliable D call. The CDR3 totals 12 residues. The germline V gene encodes CDR1 MDHEN and CDR2 SYDVKM. V lost 3 bases and J lost 10, with 7 bases in between.

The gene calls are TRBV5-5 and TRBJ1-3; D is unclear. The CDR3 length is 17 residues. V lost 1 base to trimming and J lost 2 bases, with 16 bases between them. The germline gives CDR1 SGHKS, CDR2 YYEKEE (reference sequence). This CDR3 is CASSLFFGSSPGNTIYF. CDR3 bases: TGTGCCAGCAGCTTGTTCTTCGGCTCTTCGCCTGGAAACACCATATATTTT.

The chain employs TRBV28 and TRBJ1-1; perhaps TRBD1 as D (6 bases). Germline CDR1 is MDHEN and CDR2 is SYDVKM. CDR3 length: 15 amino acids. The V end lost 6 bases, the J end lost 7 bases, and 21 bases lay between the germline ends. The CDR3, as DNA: TGTGCCAGCAGCCCCACTGTGCGGGGGCAGGATGAAGCTTTCTTT. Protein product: CASSPTVRGQDEAFF.

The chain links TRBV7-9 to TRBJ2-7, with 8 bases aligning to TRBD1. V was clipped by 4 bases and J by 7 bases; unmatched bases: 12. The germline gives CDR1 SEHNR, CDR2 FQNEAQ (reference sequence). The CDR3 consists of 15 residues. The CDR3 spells CASSSQDREVREQYF. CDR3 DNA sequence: TGTGCCAGCAGCTCCCAGGACAGGGAAGTAAGGGAGCAGTACTTC.

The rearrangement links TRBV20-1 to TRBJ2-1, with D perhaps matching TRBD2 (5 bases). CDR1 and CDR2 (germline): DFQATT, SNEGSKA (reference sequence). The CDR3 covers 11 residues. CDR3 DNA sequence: TGCAGCTCCAAAAAGAGGGATGAGCAGTTCTTC. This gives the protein CSSKKRDEQFF.